Below are 2 T cell receptor beta chains sequenced from a single sample in a study of technical replicates of blood from a handful of donors. The assay was immunoSEQ multiplex PCR, and TCRdb's table has in-frame clones only and misses some. The data hold tens of thousands of clones, with about nine tenths observed a single time. Sequenced material: T cells isolated from PBMCs. The receptor source for this set is a human donor in good health.

The chain joins TRBV10-1 to TRBJ2-7; D perhaps matches TRBD2 (7 bases). V lost 2 bases and J lost 7, with 21 bases in between. The germline CDR1 and CDR2 sequences are WNHNN and SYGVQD (reference sequence). This CDR3 has 16 residues. Here the CDR3 reads CASSEGGEGVRWEQYF. In nucleotides, the CDR3 is TGCGCCAGCAGTGAGGGAGGGGAGGGGGTTCGGTGGGAGCAGTACTTC.

The chain employs TRBV29-1 and TRBJ2-1, with 13 bases lining up with TRBD2. The J segment lost 9 bases and the V segment lost 4 bases, leaving 9 bases of the junction unmatched. Germline V gene lookup returns CDR1 SQVTM and CDR2 ANQGSEA. This CDR3 has 15 residues. The DNA for the CDR3 is TGCAGCGTTGCCCAACTAGCGGGAGGGCGGGGTGAGCAGTTCTTC. It yields the protein CSVAQLAGGRGEQFF.